This record concerns one T cell receptor (beta chain) sequence. Its cognate antigen is unknown. The data were taken from a study of CD8+ T cells in alopecia areata. Across the study: Tofacitinib was taken orally by treated patients, and the dose was 5 to 10 mg twice daily. Findings of the study overall: Scalp clonality, together with expanded CD8+ clones among the top 100, fell significantly with tofacitinib.

The sample's treatment: oral pan-JAK inhibitor, 5-10 mg twice daily. The authors extracted RNA and reverse transcribed it into cDNA as the sequencing template. TCRdb keeps only in-frame clones here, not all; method: immunoSEQ multiplex PCR. Among about 200,000 clones, about three fifths were seen once, and the ten largest hold about 3.5%. The V gene's germline CDR1 is LNHNV and CDR2 YYDKDF (reference sequence). CDR3 length: 16 amino acids. V lost 4 bases and J lost 4, with 14 bases in between. The sequenced sample was CD4+ T cells sorted from blood, obtained at week 4, from a patient treated with tofacitinib. The TCR sequence derives from a human donor with alopecia areata. This chain uses TRBV15 with TRBJ2-6; D is perhaps TRBD1 (5 bases). The CDR3 here is CATSTFPGSGANVLTF. CDR3 bases: TGTGCCACCAGCACATTTCCAGGGTCCGGGGCCAACGTCCTGACTTTC. Full variable domain (missing parts from reference TRBV15 and TRBJ2-6): DAMVIQNPRYQVTQFGKPVTLSCSQTLNHNVMYWYQQKSSQAPKLLFHYYDKDFNNEADTPDNFQSRRPNTSFCFLDIRSPGLGDTAMYLCATSTFPGSGANVLTFGAGSRLTVL.